This TCR beta chain emerged from a study of early stage breast cancer tumors. Using immunoSEQ multiplex PCR, the repertoire was profiled, and TCRdb retains in-frame clones only, with some absent. Found here are about 51,000 clones, more than 70% of them singletons; the top ten hold around 3.4%. Comments on this clone: The antigen is not known.

Study results and limitations: Compared with adjacent normal breast tissue, tumors showed about 2.5-fold greater T cell density and higher clonality. Enriched TCRB sequences shared across patients were mostly commonly generated sequences.

Sample: blood. The source is a person between 35 and 49 years old with breast cancer.

Here the CDR3 DNA reads TGCGCCAGCAGCTTGGTGGCAGGGGCAGTTGAAGCTTTCTTT. This codes for CASSLVAGAVEAFF. The chain uses TRBV5-1 and TRBJ1-1; D might be TRBD1 (6 bases). The germline V and J ends were trimmed by 0 bases and 7 bases, with 13 bases remaining between them. The germline CDR1 and CDR2 sequences are SGHRS and YFSETQ. The CDR3 extends over 14 amino acids. The complete variable domain, with remaining parts taken from reference TRBV5-1 and TRBJ1-1, reads KAGVTQTPRYLIKTRGQQVTLSCSPISGHRSVSWYQQTPGQGLQFLFEYFSETQRNKGNFPGRFSGRQFSNSRSEMNVSTLELGDSALYLCASSLVAGAVEAFFGQGTRLTVV.